These T cell receptor beta chains were read from a single sample in a study of PD-1 blockade in classical Hodgkin lymphoma. Assay used: immunoSEQ multiplex PCR; TCRdb lists only in-frame clones, some missing. The table has roughly 45,000 clones, roughly 78% seen once. The material sequenced was peripheral blood mononuclear cells (PBMCs), taken before the second cycle of nivolumab. These receptors were collected from a human donor with classical Hodgkin lymphoma. Both conserved end residues are part of each CDR3. D genes are given only for firm matches. Size values are once, few and many counts, or a class for expanded clones, and some rows have none.

length	J	D	V	size	CDR3	DNA
14	TRBJ2-7	.	TRBV5-1	few	CASSLGNGVDEQYF	TGCGCCAGCAGCTTGGGGAACGGGGTCGACGAGCAGTACTTC
15	TRBJ2-7	.	TRBV2	.	CASSLPQDVSYEQYF	TGTGCCAGCAGTCTTCCCCAGGACGTCTCCTACGAGCAGTACTTC
14	TRBJ1-5	.	TRBV7-9	.	CASSLGGVAQPQHF	TGTGCCAGCAGCTTAGGGGGGGTAGCTCAGCCCCAGCATTTT
14	TRBJ1-5	.	TRBV5-5	.	CASSLGGGNQPQHF	TGTGCCAGCAGCTTGGGAGGGGGGAATCAGCCCCAGCATTTT
14	TRBJ2-1	.	TRBV27	few	CASSFPSELNEQFF	TGTGCCAGCAGTTTTCCTAGCGAGCTCAATGAGCAGTTCTTC
15	TRBJ2-1	.	TRBV19	.	CASSTGLVSYNEQFF	TGTGCCAGTAGTACCGGACTGGTTTCCTACAATGAGCAGTTCTTC
18	TRBJ1-3	.	TRBV27	few	CASSLRGNFHTSGNTIYF	TGTGCCAGCAGTTTACGCGGCAACTTTCATACCTCGGGAAACACCATATATTTT
10	TRBJ1-1	.	TRBV29-1	.	CSTLGTTAFF	TGCAGCACATTGGGGACAACAGCTTTCTTT
13	TRBJ2-5	TRBD2	TRBV6-6	once	CASSPSGRETQYF	TGTGCCAGCAGCCCTAGCGGCCGAGAGACCCAGTACTTC
15	TRBJ1-2	.	TRBV30	.	CAWRGRPLSNYGYTF	TGTGCCTGGAGGGGACGACCGCTTTCTAACTATGGCTACACCTTC
13	TRBJ2-7	.	TRBV7-6	.	CASSLGGDYEQYF	TGTGCCAGCAGCTTGGGAGGAGACTACGAGCAGTACTTC
14	TRBJ1-1	.	TRBV7-2	.	CASSPGGWNTEAFF	TGTGCCAGCAGCCCGGGGGGTTGGAACACTGAAGCTTTCTTT
14	TRBJ1-1	.	TRBV28	few	CASKLTVGNTEAFF	TGTGCCAGCAAGTTGACAGTAGGGAACACTGAAGCTTTCTTT
12	TRBJ2-1	TRBD1	TRBV27	.	CASSSDRAKQFF	TGTGCCAGCAGTTCCGACAGGGCTAAGCAGTTCTTC
11	TRBJ2-7	.	TRBV30	.	CALRATGEQYF	TGTGCCTTAAGGGCAACGGGCGAGCAGTACTTC
15	TRBJ2-7	.	TRBV28	.	CASSLANLEGGEQYF	TGTGCCAGCAGTTTAGCCAATTTGGAGGGGGGCGAGCAGTACTTC
14	TRBJ2-3	.	TRBV2	few	CASSVSGSTDTQYF	TGTGCCAGCAGTGTGTCGGGGAGCACAGATACGCAGTATTTT
17	TRBJ1-1	TRBD1	TRBV7-8	few	CASSLMTGAIESTEAFF	TGTGCCAGCAGCTTGATGACAGGGGCCATAGAGAGCACTGAAGCTTTCTTT
13	TRBJ2-1	TRBD2	TRBV19	.	CASSILLAGVLFF	TGTGCCAGTAGTATATTACTAGCGGGGGTTCTGTTCTTC
14	TRBJ1-5	.	TRBV27	.	CASSPVNSNQPQHF	TGTGCCAGCAGTCCAGTGAATAGCAATCAGCCCCAGCATTTT
15	TRBJ2-1	.	TRBV6-4	.	CASSDFSRDYNEQFF	TGTGCCAGCAGTGACTTTTCCCGGGACTACAATGAGCAGTTCTTC
14	TRBJ2-7	.	TRBV6-6	few	CASQRGEGTYEQYF	TGTGCCAGCCAGAGGGGGGAGGGCACCTACGAGCAGTACTTC
13	TRBJ1-1	.	TRBV6-5	.	CASRNRRNTEAFF	TGTGCCAGTCGCAATCGTCGGAACACTGAAGCTTTCTTT
16	TRBJ2-1	.	TRBV28	.	CASSFRPGSSYNEQFF	TGTGCCAGCAGTTTTCGTCCAGGGAGCTCCTACAATGAGCAGTTCTTC
17	TRBJ2-1	TRBD2	TRBV7-9	.	CASSPPRLAGSYNEQFF	TGTGCCAGCAGCCCCCCTAGACTAGCGGGGTCCTACAATGAGCAGTTCTTC
12	TRBJ1-3	.	TRBV18	.	CASGGSGNTIYF	TGTGCCAGCGGGGGATCTGGAAACACCATATATTTT
16	TRBJ2-7	.	TRBV27	.	CASSLEFSDRIYEQYF	TGTGCCAGCAGTTTAGAATTTTCGGATCGGATCTACGAGCAGTACTTC
12	TRBJ1-5	.	TRBV2	.	CASSESGQPQHF	TGTGCCAGCAGTGAATCAGGGCAGCCCCAGCATTTT
15	TRBJ1-1	.	TRBV18	.	CASSPLPADNTEAFF	TGTGCCAGCTCACCATTACCGGCAGATAACACTGAAGCTTTCTTT
15	TRBJ2-5	TRBD1	TRBV6-6	.	CASSAQGQGAWEQYF	TGTGCCAGCAGTGCCCAGGGACAGGGGGCGTGGGAGCAGTACTTC
15	TRBJ2-2	.	TRBV12-2	.	CASRSRTWDTGELFF	TGTGCAAGTCGCTCGAGGACTTGGGACACCGGGGAGCTGTTTTTT
15	TRBJ1-3	.	TRBV6-6	.	CASSSVTGAGNTIYF	TGTGCCAGCAGTTCCGTTACGGGGGCTGGAAACACCATATATTTT
14	TRBJ1-4	.	TRBV2	.	CASSDYSINEKLFF	TGTGCCAGCAGTGACTACAGTATTAATGAAAAACTGTTTTTT
16	TRBJ2-5	TRBD1	TRBV28	.	CASSFGTVPFKETQYF	TGTGCCAGCAGTTTCGGGACAGTCCCATTTAAAGAGACCCAGTACTTC